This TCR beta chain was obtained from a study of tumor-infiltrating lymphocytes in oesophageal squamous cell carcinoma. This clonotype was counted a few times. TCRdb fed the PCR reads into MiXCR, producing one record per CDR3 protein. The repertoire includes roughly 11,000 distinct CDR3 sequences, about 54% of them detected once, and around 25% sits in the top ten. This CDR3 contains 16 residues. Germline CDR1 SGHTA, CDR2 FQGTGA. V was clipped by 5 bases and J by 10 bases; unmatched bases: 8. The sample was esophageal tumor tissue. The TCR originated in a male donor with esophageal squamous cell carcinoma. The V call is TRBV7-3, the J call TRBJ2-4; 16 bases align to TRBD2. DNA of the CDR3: TGTGCCAGCAGCCTCGGGACTAGCGGGGGGGCAGGGATTCAGTACTTC. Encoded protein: CASSLGTSGGAGIQYF.